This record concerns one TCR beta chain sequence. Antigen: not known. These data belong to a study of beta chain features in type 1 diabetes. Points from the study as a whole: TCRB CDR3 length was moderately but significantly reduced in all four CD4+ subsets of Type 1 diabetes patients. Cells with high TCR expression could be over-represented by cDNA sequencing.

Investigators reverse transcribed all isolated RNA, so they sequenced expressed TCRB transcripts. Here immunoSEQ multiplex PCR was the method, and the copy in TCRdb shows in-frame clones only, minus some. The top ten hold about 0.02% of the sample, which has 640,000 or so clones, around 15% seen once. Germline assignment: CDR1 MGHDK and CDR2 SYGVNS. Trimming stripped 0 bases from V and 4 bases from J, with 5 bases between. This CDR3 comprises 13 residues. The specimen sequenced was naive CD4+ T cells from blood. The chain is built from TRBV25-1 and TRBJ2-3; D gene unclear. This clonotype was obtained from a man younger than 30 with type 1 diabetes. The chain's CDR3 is CASSEYNADTQYF. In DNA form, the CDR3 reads TGTGCCAGCAGTGAATATAACGCAGATACGCAGTATTTT.